These 30 T cell receptor beta chains share one sample of origin, sequenced in a study of T cell repertoires in aging, cancer and after chemotherapy. Multiplex touch-down PCR with TRB-A/B primers amplified rearranged V-D-J TRB sequences. TCRdb re-derived calls from the multiplex PCR reads in MiXCR, one entry per CDR3 protein. The repertoire has fewer than 8,500 distinct CDR3 sequences, around 30% of them found once; the top ten carry approximately 68%. TCR beta rearrangements were amplified from peripheral blood genomic DNA. The sequenced sample was blood. The receptors shown here come from a human donor with a blood cancer. The donor label of this sample is uncertain.

This clonotype was counted a few times. This rearrangement joins TRBV5-5 to TRBJ2-1; D assignment may be TRBD1 or TRBD2 (5 bases each). V gave up 4 bases and J gave up 11 bases, with 16 bases separating them. The CDR3 totals 13 residues. Germline values: CDR1 SGHKS, CDR2 YYEKEE (reference sequence). CDR3 sequence (DNA): TGTGCCAGCAGCCTCGGGACGGCGGAAAAGCAGTTCTTC. Amino acids: CASSLGTAEKQFF.

In this sample, this clonotype turned up a few times. The chain carries TRBV18 and TRBJ2-1, with D uncertain. V was cut by 3 bases and J by 3 bases, with 6 bases left in between. CDR3 size: 13 residues. Germline CDR1 KGHSH, CDR2 LQKENI. CDR3: CASSPISYNEQFF. CDR3 sequence (DNA): TGTGCCAGCTCACCGATCAGCTACAATGAGCAGTTCTTC.

In its sample, this clonotype was seen a few times. Its ends do not fully match the called genes, so a read error is possible. The chain carries TRBV4-3 and TRBJ2-6; 15 bases line up with TRBD2. Germline V gene sequence: CDR1 LGHNA, CDR2 YSLEER. The CDR3 runs to 21 residues. CDR3 sequence: CASSQRDRGLAGGGGANVLTF. The CDR3 coding sequence is TGTGCCAGCAGCCAACGAGATCGGGGACTAGCGGGGGGAGGCGGGGCCAACGTCCTGACTTTC.

The rearrangement joins TRBV5-1 to TRBJ1-6; no firm D call. This CDR3 contains 14 residues. Trimming removed 4 bases at V and 5 bases at J, with 10 bases between. The germline V gene has CDR1 SGHRS and CDR2 YFSETQ. CDR3: CASSRSGNNSPLHF. The CDR3 nucleotides read TGCGCCAGCAGCCGGTCAGGCAATAATTCACCCCTCCACTTT.

This chain joins TRBV5-6 and TRBJ2-2; 8 bases agree with TRBD1. Germline lookup yields CDR1 SGHDT and CDR2 YYEEEE. Trimming cost V 2 bases and J 5 bases; bases outside gene matches: 5. The CDR3 extends over 15 amino acids. In nucleotides, the CDR3 is TGTGCCAGCAGCTTTCAGGGGGCGGGAACCGGGGAGCTGTTTTTT. It translates to CASSFQGAGTGELFF.

Note on this clonotype: Relative to the germline gene, one junction end is altered; a read error may explain this. The chain combines TRBV6-5 with TRBJ2-3, with 8 nucleotides matching TRBD1. Per the germline V gene, CDR1 is MNHEY and CDR2 is SVGAGI. The CDR3 is made up of 15 amino acids. The CDR3 loop reads CASNRQGQGTDTQYF. CDR3 in DNA: TGCGCCAGCAACAGACAGGGGCAGGGGACAGATACGCAGTATTTT.

With regard to this clonotype: Germline and junction disagree at one end, which may indicate a read error. The chain employs TRBV29-1 and TRBJ1-5; 7 positions match TRBD1. Germline CDR1 SQVTM, CDR2 ANQGSEA. The CDR3 has 13 amino acids. The DNA for the CDR3 is TGCAGCGCAGGGGACAGCAACAATCGGCCCCAGCATTTT. This codes for CSAGDSNNRPQHF.

V is TRBV12-3 or TRBV12-4 and J is TRBJ1-5, with D perhaps TRBD1 (5 bases). Trimming pared 4 bases from V and 3 bases from J, leaving 13 bases between. The CDR3 totals 15 residues. CDR3 residues: CASSSSGRANQPQHF. In nucleotides, the CDR3 is TGTGCCAGCAGTTCGTCAGGGAGGGCCAATCAGCCCCAGCATTTT.

In its sample, this clonotype ranks as medium-sized. CDR3 sequence (DNA): TGTGCCTGGATTCGAACTTGGGGTAATAACTATGGCTACACCTTC. Protein product: CAWIRTWGNNYGYTF. V and J are TRBV30 and TRBJ1-2; D uncertain. CDR1 is GTSNPN and CDR2 is SVGIG in the germline V gene (reference sequence). The CDR3 runs 15 residues. Trimming took off 4 bases at V and 1 base at J, with 16 bases between the two ends. Using reference TRBV30 and TRBJ1-2 for the parts outside the CDR3, the full variable domain is SQTIHQWPATLVQPVGSPLSLECTVEGTSNPNLYWYRQAAGRGLQLLFYSVGIGQISSEVPQNLSASRPQDRQFILSSKKLLLSDSGFYLCAWIRTWGNNYGYTFGSGTRLTVV.

This clonotype is medium-sized by share. V is TRBV19 and J is TRBJ1-6, with D maybe TRBD1 (6 bases). The CDR3 length is 13 residues. Deletions cut 10 bases from V and 7 bases from J, with 14 bases between. Germline CDR1 is LNHDA and CDR2 is SQIVND (reference sequence). CDR3 bases: TGTGCCATTCCGGGGGACATCAATTCACCCCTCCACTTT. Amino acids: CAIPGDINSPLHF.

The chain uses TRBV11-2 and TRBJ2-1; 11 bases are shared with TRBD2. The CDR3 loop spans 18 amino acids. The germline CDR1 and CDR2 sequences are SGHAT and FQNNGV. V shed 5 bases and J 1 base; nucleotides not matched to a gene: 10. The CDR3, as DNA: TGTGCCAGCAGCCGAAGAGGTCTAGCGGGGGGTTCCTACAATGAGCAGTTCTTC. Its translation is CASSRRGLAGGSYNEQFF. Complete variable domain (other parts from reference TRBV11-2 and TRBJ2-1): EAGVAQSPRYKIIEKRQSVAFWCNPISGHATLYWYQQILGQGPKLLIQFQNNGVVDDSQLPKDRFSAERLKGVDSTLKIQPAKLEDSAVYLCASSRRGLAGGSYNEQFFGPGTRLTVL.

This clonotype showed up just a few times. This rearrangement joins TRBV18 to TRBJ2-7; 14 bases agree with TRBD2. Germline trimming cut 3 bases from V and 3 bases from J; bases unmatched to any gene: 16. CDR1 is KGHSH and CDR2 is LQKENI in the germline V gene. The CDR3 is 20 residues long. DNA for the CDR3: TGTGCCAGCTCACCTAGCCCCGGGACTAGCGGGGGCAAAACTAGCTACGAGCAGTACTTC. Encoded protein: CASSPSPGTSGGKTSYEQYF.

This clonotype was found many times. The V and J genes are TRBV18 and TRBJ2-7, with D possibly being TRBD1 (6 bases). Trimming removed 0 bases at V and 1 base at J, with 10 bases between. Germline CDR1 KGHSH, CDR2 LQKENI. This CDR3 has 15 amino acids. CDR3 nucleotides: TGTGCCAGCTCACCACCACAGGGATCTTCCTACGAGCAGTACTTC. Translated: CASSPPQGSSYEQYF.

The gene calls are TRBV4-3 and TRBJ1-6; D unclear. CDR1 and CDR2 from the germline V gene are LGHNA and YSLEER. Trimming shortened V by 0 bases and J by 8 bases, and 8 bases separated the two germline ends. The CDR3 loop spans 14 amino acids. The CDR3 DNA follows: TGCGCCAGCAGCCAAGAAGATGGGGATTCACCCCTCCACTTT. Amino acids: CASSQEDGDSPLHF.

There are a few counts of this clonotype. The rearrangement joins TRBV6-5 to TRBJ1-1; possibly TRBD1 for D (5 bases). The CDR3 loop spans 16 amino acids. The V gene's germline CDR1 is MNHEY and CDR2 SVGAGI. V was clipped by 6 bases and J by 7 bases, with 24 bases between them. In nucleotides, the CDR3 is TGTGCCAGCAGCCAAATGGGGTTTGGGGGGACCCTTGAAGCTTTCTTT. As protein: CASSQMGFGGTLEAFF.

This clonotype is a singleton in its sample. This chain uses TRBV30 with TRBJ2-7; the D gene is possibly TRBD1 (6 bases). This CDR3 contains 14 residues. Trimming took off 7 bases at V and 0 bases at J, with 16 bases between the two ends. Germline values: CDR1 GTSNPN, CDR2 SVGIG (reference sequence). The CDR3 region is CAFRLTGISYEQYF. Here the CDR3 DNA reads TGTGCCTTCCGACTGACAGGTATCTCCTACGAGCAGTACTTC.

Remarks on this clonotype: One end of the junction fails to match germline, which may point to a read error. The chain joins TRBV30 to TRBJ2-1, with D perhaps matching TRBD1 or TRBD2 (6 bases each). TRBJ2-7 matches the DNA end more closely, so the J call is doubtful. Germline-derived CDR1 and CDR2 are GTSNPN and SVGIG (reference sequence). The CDR3 covers 12 residues. In DNA, the CDR3 is TGTGACTGGAGTGGGGGGCGTTATGAGCAGTACTTC. This codes for CDWSGGRYEQYF.

V usage is TRBV5-4 and J usage is TRBJ1-3, with D hard to call. The ends were cut back, 0 bases at V and 0 bases at J, with 7 bases in the middle. This CDR3 has 15 amino acids. Germline V gene sequence: CDR1 SGHNT, CDR2 YYREEE (reference sequence). The CDR3 DNA sequence: TGTGCCAGCAGCTTGGGAGGCGGCTCTGGAAACACCATATATTTT. It yields the protein CASSLGGGSGNTIYF.

In DNA form, the CDR3 reads TGTGCCAGCACGAGACAGTACGACACAGATACGCAGTATTTT. Amino acids: CASTRQYDTDTQYF. The chain joins TRBV13 to TRBJ2-3; D might be TRBD1 (5 bases). The CDR3 totals 14 residues. Trimming cost V 7 bases and J 2 bases, with 13 bases left between them. Per the germline V gene, CDR1 is PRHDT and CDR2 is FYEKMQ (reference sequence).

This clonotype is a singleton in its sample. The chain uses TRBV6-5 and TRBJ1-1; D remains ambiguous. CDR3 size: 14 residues. V lost 6 bases and J lost 6, with 17 bases in between. CDR1 is MNHEY, CDR2 SVGAGI, per germline. CDR3 DNA sequence: TGTGCCAGCAGCCAAGGTCCCCCGAGCGCTGAAGCTTTCTTT. Protein sequence: CASSQGPPSAEAFF.

This chain connects TRBV20-1 to TRBJ2-1, with TRBD2 matching 15 bases. The CDR3 has 15 amino acids. The V segment lost 4 bases and the J segment 9 bases; nucleotides outside the gene matches: 7. Per germline, CDR1 DFQATT and CDR2 SNEGSKA (reference sequence). The CDR3 loop reads CSANGLAGGPGEQFF. The CDR3 nucleotides are TGCAGTGCTAACGGACTAGCGGGGGGGCCAGGTGAGCAGTTCTTC.

The chain combines TRBV7-9 with TRBJ2-2, with D unresolved. Germline lookup yields CDR1 SEHNR and CDR2 FQNEAQ (reference sequence). The ends were cut back, 1 base at V and 4 bases at J, with 13 bases in the middle. CDR3 length: 16 residues. The CDR3 loop is CASSLVGSQFTGELFF. The CDR3 coding sequence is TGTGCCAGCAGCTTAGTGGGCAGCCAATTCACCGGGGAGCTGTTTTTT.

Points on this clonotype: It may be a read error: a sequence one base away is much more abundant. The chain has TRBV19 and TRBJ2-7; no firm D call. V gave up 10 bases and J gave up 5 bases, with 24 bases separating them. CDR3 length: 15 residues. CDR1 and CDR2 (germline): LNHDA, SQIVND (reference sequence). CDR3 coding DNA: TGTGCCAATAGCAATTACGACCTACGACGGGACGAGCAGTACTTC. Translated: CANSNYDLRRDEQYF.

The chain couples TRBV6-1 to TRBJ1-3; a possible D gene is TRBD1 (6 bases). V lost 10 bases to trimming and J lost 4 bases, with 14 bases between them. CDR3 length: 13 amino acids. The germline CDR1 and CDR2 sequences are MNHNS and SASEGT. The CDR3 DNA is TGTGCCATCACTCGGACAGACGGAAACACCATATATTTT. Its protein product is CAITRTDGNTIYF.

The rearrangement uses TRBV18 and TRBJ2-7; 10 bases agree with TRBD1. This CDR3 is built from 16 residues. Unmatched junction bases numbered 8, after V lost 1 base and J lost 5 bases. CDR1 and CDR2 from the germline V gene are KGHSH and LQKENI. In nucleotides, the CDR3 is TGTGCCAGCTCACCACTAGTGGGACAGGGGACCGACGAGCAGTACTTC. This translates into CASSPLVGQGTDEQYF. Full variable domain (rest looked up from reference TRBV18 and TRBJ2-7): NAGVMQNPRHLVRRRGQEARLRCSPMKGHSHVYWYRQLPEEGLKFMVYLQKENIIDESGMPKERFSAEFPKEGPSILRIQQVVRGDSAAYFCASSPLVGQGTDEQYFGPGTRLTVT.

The table lists this clonotype with a few counts. The chain couples TRBV7-9 to TRBJ2-3, with D possibly matching TRBD2 (7 bases). This CDR3 has 16 residues. The ends were cut back, 3 bases at V and 5 bases at J, with 18 bases in the middle. Germline V gene lookup returns CDR1 SEHNR and CDR2 FQNEAQ (reference sequence). CDR3 nucleotide sequence: TGTGCCAGCAGCTTGGGGGGGGGGCTCGAAAGAGATACGCAGTATTTT. It encodes CASSLGGGLERDTQYF.

This clonotype came up a few times. The chain recombines TRBV13 with TRBJ2-7; tentative D call: TRBD2 (6 bases). Per germline, CDR1 PRHDT and CDR2 FYEKMQ (reference sequence). V shed 2 bases and J shed 2 bases, with 13 bases lying between them. The CDR3 covers 15 residues. The CDR3 here is CASSLWAGSAYEQYF. CDR3 in DNA: TGTGCCAGCAGCTTATGGGCGGGATCCGCCTACGAGCAGTACTTC. Filled out from reference TRBV13 and TRBJ2-7, the complete variable domain reads AAGVIQSPRHLIKEKRETATLKCYPIPRHDTVYWYQQGPGQDPQFLISFYEKMQSDKGSIPDRFSAQQFSDYHSELNMSSLELGDSALYFCASSLWAGSAYEQYFGPGTRLTVT.

This clonotype has more than one count but fewer than ten. The chain is built from TRBV30 and TRBJ2-6, with a possible D match to TRBD1 (6 bases). The CDR3 has 17 residues. The germline V gene encodes CDR1 GTSNPN and CDR2 SVGIG (reference sequence). V was cut by 4 bases and J by 4 bases, with 20 bases left in between. The CDR3 nucleotides read TGTGCCTGGAAAAAACAGGGAGTAATTACCGGGGCCAACGTCCTGACTTTC. Protein: CAWKKQGVITGANVLTF.

This clonotype has just a few counts. This chain uses TRBV6-2 or TRBV6-3 with TRBJ2-3, with a weak D call TRBD1 (6 bases). The length of the CDR3 is 18 residues. Germline V gene sequence: CDR1 MNHEY, CDR2 SVGEGT. Trimming removed 0 bases at V and 2 bases at J, with 18 bases between. CDR3 region: CASSYSITFAGVTDTQYF. The CDR3 DNA reads TGTGCCAGCAGTTACTCGATTACTTTTGCAGGGGTCACAGATACGCAGTATTTT.

The CDR3 DNA is TGTGCCAGCAGTTACCGGGGTAGCGGGGGGGACGTCCTGACTTTC. Its protein product is CASSYRGSGGDVLTF. The V and J genes are TRBV6-2 or TRBV6-3 and TRBJ2-6; 11 nucleotides match TRBD2. CDR1 MNHEY and CDR2 SVGEGT come from the germline V gene. V lost 2 bases and J lost 11; bases outside the gene matches: 5. CDR3 length: 15 residues.